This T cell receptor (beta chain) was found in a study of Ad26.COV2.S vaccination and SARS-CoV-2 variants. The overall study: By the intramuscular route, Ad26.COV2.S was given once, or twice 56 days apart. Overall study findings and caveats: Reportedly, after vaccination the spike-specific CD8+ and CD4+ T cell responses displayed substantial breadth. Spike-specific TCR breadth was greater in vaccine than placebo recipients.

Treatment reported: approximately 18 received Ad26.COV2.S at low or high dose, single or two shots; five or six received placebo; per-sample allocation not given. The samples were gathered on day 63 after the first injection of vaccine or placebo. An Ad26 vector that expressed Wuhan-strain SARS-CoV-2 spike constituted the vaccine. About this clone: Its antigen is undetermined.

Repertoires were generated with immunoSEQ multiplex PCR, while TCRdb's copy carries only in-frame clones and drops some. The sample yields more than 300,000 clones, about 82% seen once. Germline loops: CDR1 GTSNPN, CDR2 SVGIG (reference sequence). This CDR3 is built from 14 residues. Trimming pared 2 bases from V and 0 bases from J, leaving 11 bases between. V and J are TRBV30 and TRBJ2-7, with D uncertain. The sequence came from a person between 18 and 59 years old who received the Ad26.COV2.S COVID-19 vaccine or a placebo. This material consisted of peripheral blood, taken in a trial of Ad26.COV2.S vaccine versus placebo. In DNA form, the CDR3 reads TGTGCCTGGAGTACGACCCCGAGCTCCTACGAGCAGTACTTC. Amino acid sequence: CAWSTTPSSYEQYF.